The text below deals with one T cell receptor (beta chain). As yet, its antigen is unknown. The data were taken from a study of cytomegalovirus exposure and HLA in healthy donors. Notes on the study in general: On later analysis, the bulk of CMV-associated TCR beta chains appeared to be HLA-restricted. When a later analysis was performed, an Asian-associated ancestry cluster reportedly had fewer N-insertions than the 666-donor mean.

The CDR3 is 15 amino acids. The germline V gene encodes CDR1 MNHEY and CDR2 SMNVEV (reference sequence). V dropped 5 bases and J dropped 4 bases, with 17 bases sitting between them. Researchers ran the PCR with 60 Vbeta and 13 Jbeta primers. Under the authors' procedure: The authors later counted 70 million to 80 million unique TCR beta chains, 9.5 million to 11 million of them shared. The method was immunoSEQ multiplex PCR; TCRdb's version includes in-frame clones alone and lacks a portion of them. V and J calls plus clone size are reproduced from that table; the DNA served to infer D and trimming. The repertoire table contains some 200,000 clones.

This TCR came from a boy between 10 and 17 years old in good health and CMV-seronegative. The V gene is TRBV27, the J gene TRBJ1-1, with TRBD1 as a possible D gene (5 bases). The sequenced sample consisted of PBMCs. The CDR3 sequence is CASSPPQGLGTEAFF. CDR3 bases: TGTGCCAGCAGTCCCCCTCAGGGTTTGGGCACTGAAGCTTTCTTT.